The subject of this entry is one TCR beta chain. Its antigen is currently not known. Base qualities are missing; no much larger clone stands one base away. This sample was included in a study of T cell repertoires in cytomegalovirus infection (dated by TCRdb to the late 2010s). With respect to the entire study: Donor HLA type was relevant to the analysis, as public TCR beta signatures indicated carriage of CMV infection together with the matching HLA type.

Sequencing was performed on an Illumina HiSeq 1500. TCRdb ran its own pipeline on the public reads, namely fastp trimming at Q25 and MiXCR clone calling, and kept in-frame beta chains. Entries are consolidated by CDR3 protein sequence, retaining the most common genes and DNA. Across this sample there are a few hundred thousand distinct CDR3 sequences, with roughly 13% seen only once. Around 8.7% of the sample rests with the top ten. Germline trimming amounts to 5 bases on V and 0 bases on J, with 10 as the count of junction bases outside the gene matches. The cysteine opens and the phenylalanine closes a CDR3 of 16 amino acids. The kept DNA is CDR3 alone, 48 bases in frame from the first base. For CDR1 and CDR2, the germline V gene lists SGHVS and FNYEAQ. Results and caveats for the whole study, not just this receptor: In both this cohort and an independent roughly 360-donor cohort, the cumulative frequency of public TCR beta family members distinguished carriers of CMV infection plus the relevant HLA type. The ex vivo response was dominated by HLA-C-restricted CMV-specific TCR beta clonotypes, which also provided the single most frequent clonotype in two of eight donors.

Specimen: PBMCs. The chain employs TRBV7-6 and TRBJ2-7; the junction holds 7 bases that match TRBD1. This clonotype originated in a human donor in good health (CMV status not recorded). Some clones in this sample may be carry-over from other donors' samples. The DNA reads as follows: TGTGCCAGCAGCCTTCTTGGGGGACAGAGCTCCTACGAGCAGTACTTC. This is translated as CASSLLGGQSSYEQYF.